Shown below are 29 T cell receptor beta chains from a single sample sequenced in a study of T-cell reconstitution after alpha-beta-depleted transplantation in children (dated by TCRdb to the mid-2010s). The library was made by PCR. Sequencing relied on an Illumina HiSeq 2500. Molecular barcoding was employed in the preparation of TCR libraries, with unique molecular identifiers being used to normalize TCRbeta repertoire quantification. The public reads were reanalyzed by TCRdb: fastp trimming at Q25, MiXCR alignment, in-frame beta chains only. Entries are consolidated by CDR3 protein sequence, retaining the most common genes and DNA. Across this sample there are 70,000 to 95,000 distinct CDR3 sequences, with less than 20% seen only once. Clones ranked in the top ten supply roughly 21% of the sample. The label giving this sample's treatment or condition can be read as: allogeneic hematopoietic cell transplantation with graft depleted of TCRalphabeta T cells and CD19 B cells.

The sequences come from PBMCs, mostly from graft donor cells, collected 180 days after TCRalphabeta/CD19-depleted stem cell transplant. These receptors came from a male patient between 2 and 9 years old who had a stem cell transplant for acute lymphoblastic leukemia, so the T cells may come from the graft donor.

In this sample, this clonotype turned up a few times. This chain joins TRBV4-2 and TRBJ1-1, with D perhaps TRBD1 (5 bases). Germline lookup yields CDR1 LGHNA and CDR2 YNFKEQ. The CDR3 contains 15 residues. V lost 0 bases and J lost 3, with 11 bases in between. The CDR3 protein is CASSQDYEGHTEAFF. CDR3 nucleotide sequence: TGTGCCAGCAGCCAAGATTACGAGGGGCACACTGAAGCTTTCTTT.

This chain connects TRBV5-1 to TRBJ2-3; D perhaps matches TRBD1 (6 bases). The tail of the sequence fits TRBJ1-5 better, so the J call may be wrong. The CDR3 is 15 amino acids. The germline V gene encodes CDR1 SGHRS and CDR2 YFSETQ. In nucleotides, the CDR3 is TGCGCCAGCAGCTTAGGAGGGGGTGGCACAGATACGCAGCATTTT. This codes for CASSLGGGGTDTQHF.

This rearrangement joins TRBV6-2 or TRBV6-3 to TRBJ2-6; no clear D gene. From germline, CDR1 is MNHEY and CDR2 SVGEGT. The CDR3 covers 14 residues. V dropped 5 bases and J dropped 0 bases, with 5 bases sitting between them. CDR3: CASSPGSGANVLTF. CDR3 DNA sequence: TGTGCCAGCAGTCCCGGCTCTGGGGCCAACGTCCTGACTTTC.

This chain links TRBV12-3 or TRBV12-4 with TRBJ1-1; D is unresolved. The CDR3 covers 14 residues. The V end was cut by 6 bases, the J end by 2 bases, with 13 bases between. The CDR3 DNA reads as TGTGCCAGCAGGCCGGACGGGATTAACACTGAAGCTTTCTTT. This gives the protein CASRPDGINTEAFF.

The CDR3 nucleotides read TGTGCCAGCAGTCGGCCGCGTGGTAGCGGGAGGAAAGATACGCAGTATTTT. Protein product: CASSRPRGSGRKDTQYF. The genes are TRBV11-2 and TRBJ2-3; 10 bases agree with TRBD2. CDR1 and CDR2 from the germline V gene are SGHAT and FQNNGV. This CDR3 has 17 amino acids. V was pared by 6 bases and J by 5 bases, with 14 bases of the junction left unmatched.

The rearrangement links TRBV12-3 or TRBV12-4 to TRBJ2-5; D is uncertain. V was pared by 8 bases and J by 3 bases, with 10 bases between. The CDR3 runs 12 residues. The CDR3 DNA follows: TGTGCCAGCCGAGTTTGGGAAGAGACCCAGTACTTC. This sequence encodes CASRVWEETQYF.

V and J are TRBV5-1 and TRBJ2-3; tentative D call: TRBD2 (6 bases). Germline lookup yields CDR1 SGHRS and CDR2 YFSETQ. The CDR3 length is 20 residues. The V gene lost 1 base and the J gene lost 4 bases, with 28 bases spanning the gap. This CDR3 is CASSLIVISAGRYRADTQYF. The CDR3 DNA sequence: TGCGCCAGCAGCTTGATCGTGATATCCGCGGGGAGATATCGGGCAGATACGCAGTATTTT.

This clonotype was seen at least ten times. The chain links TRBV5-1 to TRBJ1-2, with 12 bases identical to TRBD1. Germline CDR1 and CDR2: SGHRS and YFSETQ. The junction had 5 bases not matched to a gene; V was cut back by 4 bases and J by 1 base. The CDR3 is 16 residues long. CDR3 DNA: TGCGCCAGCAGCGTGGGACAGGGGGCTGTTAACTATGGCTACACCTTC. It is translated as CASSVGQGAVNYGYTF.

There are a few counts of this clonotype. This chain links TRBV7-6 with TRBJ2-7; D is possibly TRBD1 or TRBD2 (5 bases each). Trimming cost V 5 bases and J 2 bases, with 19 bases left between them. The length of the CDR3 is 16 residues. Germline CDR1 reads SGHVS; CDR2 reads FNYEAQ. This chain's CDR3 is CASSTIRGPIPYEQYF. The CDR3 DNA sequence: TGTGCCAGCAGCACAATCCGGGGCCCTATACCCTACGAGCAGTACTTC. Complete variable domain (other parts from reference TRBV7-6 and TRBJ2-7): GAGVSQSPRYKVTKRGQDVALRCDPISGHVSLYWYRQALGQGPEFLTYFNYEAQQDKSGLPNDRFSAERPEGSISTLTIQRTEQRDSAMYRCASSTIRGPIPYEQYFGPGTRLTVT.

The chain employs TRBV20-1 and TRBJ1-2; 12 positions match TRBD1. The CDR3 spans 12 residues. Per germline, CDR1 DFQATT and CDR2 SNEGSKA (reference sequence). V shed 6 bases, J shed 6 bases, and the junction held 2 bases outside the gene matches. The CDR3 loop reads CSAGDRGHGYTF. The CDR3, as DNA: TGCAGTGCCGGGGACAGGGGGCATGGCTACACCTTC.

In its sample, this clonotype was seen a few times. The chain uses TRBV7-2 and TRBJ1-1; TRBD1 matches 7 bases. Germline lookup yields CDR1 SGHTA and CDR2 FQGNSA. V was clipped by 5 bases and J by 0 bases; unmatched bases: 6. This CDR3 is built from 15 residues. CDR3 amino acids: CASSSSTGVNTEAFF. Here the CDR3 DNA reads TGTGCCAGCAGCAGCTCCACAGGGGTGAACACTGAAGCTTTCTTT.

The rearrangement uses TRBV6-5 and TRBJ2-7, with 7 bases matching TRBD1. Germline values: CDR1 MNHEY, CDR2 SVGAGI. V was pared by 0 bases and J by 3 bases, with 5 bases of the junction left unmatched. This CDR3 has 15 amino acids. CDR3 in DNA: TGTGCCAGCAGTTACTCAGGGACAGCATTCTACGAGCAGTACTTC. It encodes CASSYSGTAFYEQYF.

The chain links TRBV4-1 to TRBJ2-7, with unresolved D. Deletions cut 3 bases from V and 3 bases from J, with 15 bases between. The germline gives CDR1 MGHRA, CDR2 YSYEKL. CDR3 size: 15 residues. The CDR3 region has the DNA TGCGCCAGCAGCCACCGTTTGAGACAAGACTACGAGCAGTACTTC. Its translation: CASSHRLRQDYEQYF.

The table lists this clonotype with a few counts. This rearrangement joins TRBV9 to TRBJ1-6, with D maybe TRBD1 (5 bases). The germline CDR1 and CDR2 sequences are SGDLS and YYNGEE. CDR3 length equals 13 residues. V dropped 2 bases and J dropped 10 bases, with 10 bases sitting between them. CDR3 protein: CASSVEGISPLHF. Written as DNA, the CDR3 is TGTGCCAGCAGCGTTGAGGGGATCTCACCCCTCCACTTT.

The table lists this clonotype with a few counts. The chain links TRBV5-1 to TRBJ1-2, with 8 bases aligning to TRBD1. From germline, CDR1 is SGHRS and CDR2 YFSETQ. Unmatched junction bases numbered 6, after V lost 4 bases and J lost 4 bases. The CDR3 is 14 amino acids. As DNA, the CDR3 is TGCGCCAGCAGCCCCAGGGGGCGTCTCTATGGCTACACCTTC. The encoded protein is CASSPRGRLYGYTF. Variable domain in full (rest from reference TRBV5-1 and TRBJ1-2): KAGVTQTPRYLIKTRGQQVTLSCSPISGHRSVSWYQQTPGQGLQFLFEYFSETQRNKGNFPGRFSGRQFSNSRSEMNVSTLELGDSALYLCASSPRGRLYGYTFGSGTRLTVV.

This clonotype was found a few times. This chain links TRBV6-1 with TRBJ2-7, with TRBD1 identical over 7 bases. CDR3 length: 15 residues. In germline, CDR1 is MNHNS, CDR2 SASEGT. J lost 6 bases, V lost 5 bases, and 13 bases had no gene match. The CDR3 nucleotides read TGTGCCAGCAGTCCCCGGGACAGTCCCCCTGGCGAGCAGTACTTC. Amino acids: CASSPRDSPPGEQYF.

V gene TRBV11-3 combines with J gene TRBJ2-2; TRBD2 matches 9 bases. The CDR3 is made up of 17 amino acids. Germline values: CDR1 SGHNT, CDR2 YENEEA. V gave up 5 bases and J gave up 1 base; unmatched junction bases: 8. The CDR3 here is CASSLAPLAGNTGELFF. CDR3 DNA: TGTGCCAGCAGCCTAGCCCCACTAGCGGGGAACACCGGGGAGCTGTTTTTT.

This clonotype showed up just a few times. The V and J genes are TRBV7-2 and TRBJ1-1; D might be TRBD1 (6 bases). The CDR3 sequence is 14 residues long. V gave up 5 bases and J gave up 4 bases, with 14 bases separating them. The germline V gene has CDR1 SGHTA and CDR2 FQGNSA. For the CDR3, the DNA is TGTGCCAGCAGCCTCAGCGTCAGGGGCACTGAAGCTTTCTTT. Translation gives CASSLSVRGTEAFF.

This clonotype has at least ten counts. V usage is TRBV29-1 and J usage is TRBJ1-1; D gene ambiguous. The CDR3 is 13 residues long. CDR1 and CDR2 (germline): SQVTM, ANQGSEA. With 0 bases removed from V and 4 bases from J, the gap between germline ends came to 9 bases. CDR3 in amino acids: CSVEEGLPTEAFF. CDR3 nucleotide sequence: TGCAGCGTTGAAGAAGGCCTCCCCACTGAAGCTTTCTTT.

This chain connects TRBV24-1 to TRBJ1-5; D is perhaps TRBD1 (5 bases). Deletions cut 0 bases from V and 3 bases from J, with 17 bases between. The CDR3 spans 18 residues. Germline loops: CDR1 KGHDR, CDR2 SFDVKD. The CDR3 DNA reads TGTGCCACCAGTGATTTGAAGGCCCGACAGCTGTACAATCAGCCCCAGCATTTT. This codes for CATSDLKARQLYNQPQHF.

V gene TRBV5-1 combines with J gene TRBJ2-1, with D perhaps TRBD2 (6 bases). Per the germline V gene, CDR1 is SGHRS and CDR2 is YFSETQ. V dropped 2 bases and J dropped 3 bases, with 15 bases sitting between them. This CDR3 is built from 16 residues. CDR3 DNA: TGCGCCAGCAGCTTTAATCGGGACTTCGTCTACAATGAGCAGTTCTTC. It specifies CASSFNRDFVYNEQFF.

The CDR3 coding sequence is TGTGCCAGCTCACCTAGCACAACCTACGAGCAGTACTTC. Translation gives CASSPSTTYEQYF. The gene calls are TRBV18 and TRBJ2-7; no clear D gene. V was clipped by 3 bases and J by 2 bases, with 8 bases between them. The CDR3 consists of 13 residues. Per germline, CDR1 KGHSH and CDR2 LQKENI.

This clonotype was seen ten or more times. The chain joins TRBV27 to TRBJ2-3; no reliable D call. Germline values: CDR1 MNHEY, CDR2 SMNVEV (reference sequence). V dropped 5 bases and J dropped 5 bases, with 8 bases sitting between them. CDR3 length equals 12 residues. Here the CDR3 reads CASSRTLDTQYF. DNA for the CDR3: TGTGCCAGCAGTCGCACCCTAGATACGCAGTATTTT.

This clonotype was seen repeatedly, ten times or more. At one end, the junction sequence differs from germline, possibly due to a read error. The chain recombines TRBV29-1 with TRBJ2-3; 7 nucleotides match TRBD1. Germline assignment: CDR1 SQVTM and CDR2 ANQGSEA. There are 12 residues in the CDR3. CDR3 bases: TGCAGCATTGACAGGGACACAGATACGCAGTATTTT. It specifies CSIDRDTDTQYF.

The chain has TRBV12-3 or TRBV12-4 and TRBJ2-1, with 8 bases lining up with TRBD1. V trimming: 2 bases; J trimming: 4 bases; junction bases outside the gene matches: 10. The CDR3 runs to 17 residues. CDR3 residues: CASSLFGHRGIYNEQFF. The CDR3 nucleotides are TGTGCCAGCAGTTTATTTGGGCACAGGGGGATTTACAATGAGCAGTTCTTC.

This clonotype appeared a few times. The chain joins TRBV5-1 to TRBJ1-1; the match to TRBD1 covers 7 bases. Germline CDR1 SGHRS, CDR2 YFSETQ. J was trimmed by 7 bases and V by 4 bases; bases with no gene match: 7. The CDR3 has 13 residues. CDR3 bases: TGCGCCAGCAGCCCCCAAAGGGACAGTGAAGCTTTCTTT. Amino acid sequence: CASSPQRDSEAFF.

As to this clonotype: This may be a read error, as it is one base from a much larger clone. This chain joins TRBV5-1 and TRBJ2-3; possibly TRBD1 or TRBD2 for D (6 bases each). Looked up from germline, CDR1 is SGHRS and CDR2 is YFSETQ. V shed 6 bases and J shed 2 bases, with 10 bases lying between them. The CDR3 is made up of 13 amino acids. CDR3 residues: CASIGGITDTQYF. The DNA for the CDR3 is TGCGCCAGCATAGGGGGGATCACAGATACGCAGTATTTT.

This clonotype was seen a few times. The J gene is TRBJ1-2, the V gene TRBV7-2; perhaps TRBD1 as D (5 bases). The CDR3 extends over 14 amino acids. The germline V and J ends were trimmed by 0 bases and 5 bases, with 10 bases remaining between them. CDR1 is SGHTA, CDR2 FQGNSA, per germline. The CDR3 sequence is CASSLAEGWYGYTF. The CDR3 DNA follows: TGTGCCAGCAGCTTAGCGGAGGGGTGGTATGGCTACACCTTC.

The V gene is TRBV7-2, the J gene TRBJ1-2, with 9 bases aligning to TRBD1. The CDR3 has 16 residues. From germline, CDR1 is SGHTA and CDR2 FQGNSA. The junction had 7 bases not matched to a gene; V was cut back by 2 bases and J by 3 bases. This chain's CDR3 is CASSLSPGQGDYGYTF. The CDR3 nucleotides read TGTGCCAGCAGCTTATCCCCGGGACAGGGAGACTATGGCTACACCTTC.